The rows below give T cell receptor beta chains drawn from one sample of a study of T cell changes during pregnancy in multiple sclerosis. The table came from immunoSEQ multiplex PCR; TCRdb's copy has only in-frame clones and leaves some out. The sample includes fewer than 85,000 clones, over 80% of them seen just once. The source material was peripheral blood, sampled in the third trimester of pregnancy. These receptors all come from a female donor in good health, enrolled as a control in a pregnancy study. CDR3s include the opening cysteine and the closing phenylalanine or tryptophan. The D gene is left open where the match is weak. Where a row states a size, it is once, few, many or the class of an expanded clone; other rows omit it.

V,D,size,length,J,CDR3,DNA
TRBV11-2,NA,NA,16,TRBJ1-2,CASSPITGSRGIGYTF,TGTGCCAGCAGCCCCATCACAGGGTCTCGGGGTATCGGCTACACCTTC
TRBV19,TRBD1,NA,17,TRBJ1-1,CASSRTGLPNMNTEAFF,TGTGCCAGTAGCCGGACAGGGCTTCCCAACATGAACACTGAAGCTTTCTTT
TRBV18,NA,once,13,TRBJ1-4,CASSPTNNEKLFF,TGTGCCAGCTCACCAACAAATAATGAAAAACTGTTTTTT
TRBV7-8,NA,once,16,TRBJ2-5,CASSRSTGTWEETQYF,TGTGCCAGCAGCCGCTCCACCGGGACTTGGGAAGAGACCCAGTACTTC
TRBV9,NA,NA,13,TRBJ2-2,CASSKQGTGELFF,TGTGCCAGCAGCAAACAGGGCACCGGGGAGCTGTTTTTT
TRBV7-7,TRBD2,NA,16,TRBJ2-3,CASSRALAGVGDTQYF,TGTGCCAGCAGCAGGGCACTAGCGGGGGTGGGAGATACGCAGTATTTT
TRBV7-9,NA,NA,12,TRBJ2-7,CASSLVRNEQYF,TGTGCCAGCAGCTTAGTCAGAAACGAGCAGTACTTC
TRBV10-1,TRBD2,NA,13,TRBJ2-1,CASAQSGGGKQFF,TGCGCCAGCGCCCAGAGCGGGGGGGGAAAGCAGTTCTTC
TRBV6-1,NA,few,13,TRBJ1-5,CASSEMWREPQHF,TGTGCCAGCAGTGAAATGTGGAGAGAGCCCCAGCATTTT
TRBV7-2,TRBD2,NA,16,TRBJ2-7,CASSLKAVAGGYEQYF,TGTGCCAGCAGCTTGAAGGCGGTAGCGGGGGGTTACGAGCAGTACTTC
TRBV29-1,NA,NA,11,TRBJ1-2,CSVEEGRMYTF,TGCAGCGTTGAAGAGGGCCGGATGTACACCTTC
TRBV7-3,TRBD1,once,17,TRBJ2-2,CASSLIVLSGGTGELFF,TGTGCCAGCAGCTTAATCGTCTTGTCAGGGGGCACCGGGGAGCTGTTTTTT
TRBV6-1,TRBD2,NA,16,TRBJ2-7,CASSERTSGRAYEQYF,TGTGCCAGCAGTGAAAGGACTAGCGGGAGGGCCTACGAGCAGTACTTC
TRBV27,NA,NA,13,TRBJ1-2,CASSPTWGAGYTF,TGTGCCAGCAGCCCGACATGGGGCGCCGGCTACACCTTC
TRBV18,NA,NA,11,TRBJ2-7,CASRGYYEQYF,TGTGCCAGCAGGGGATACTACGAGCAGTACTTC
TRBV7-6,NA,few,14,TRBJ1-5,CASSPGRGGQPQHF,TGTGCCAGCAGCCCCGGACGGGGTGGACAGCCCCAGCATTTT
TRBV2,TRBD1,NA,15,TRBJ2-7,CASSERGTGLHEQYF,TGTGCCAGCAGTGAACGCGGGACAGGGTTGCACGAGCAGTACTTC
TRBV9,NA,NA,13,TRBJ2-1,CASRSVGGNEQFF,TGTGCCAGCAGATCAGTAGGCGGAAATGAGCAGTTCTTC
TRBV29-1,NA,NA,12,TRBJ2-7,CSVEGLAYEQYF,TGCAGCGTTGAAGGACTAGCCTACGAGCAGTACTTC
TRBV30,TRBD1,NA,14,TRBJ2-5,CAWSVWTGSETQYF,TGTGCCTGGAGTGTATGGACAGGGTCAGAGACCCAGTACTTC
TRBV7-9,TRBD1,once,18,TRBJ1-6,CASSLRGQGGTYNSPLHF,TGTGCCAGCAGCTTACGGGGACAGGGGGGCACCTATAATTCACCCCTCCACTTT
TRBV6-5,NA,NA,12,TRBJ1-1,CATTGPGRKAFF,TGTGCCACCACAGGTCCGGGTCGTAAAGCTTTCTTT
TRBV29-1,NA,NA,11,TRBJ1-2,CSVLSGDGYTF,TGCAGCGTTTTGTCAGGGGACGGCTACACCTTC
TRBV6-4,TRBD1,once,15,TRBJ1-2,CASRQAEGQGYGYTF,TGTGCCAGCAGACAAGCGGAGGGACAGGGGTATGGCTACACCTTC
TRBV4-3,TRBD2,NA,15,TRBJ2-7,CASSPQLAGSYEQYF,TGCGCCAGCAGCCCACAACTAGCGGGGTCCTACGAGCAGTACTTC
TRBV19,NA,NA,12,TRBJ2-3,CASSIGGDTQYF,TGTGCCAGTAGTATTGGAGGGGATACGCAGTATTTT
TRBV28,TRBD2,once,19,TRBJ2-3,CASTLRGLAGGPGTDTQYF,TGTGCCAGCACCCTTCGGGGACTAGCGGGAGGGCCGGGAACAGATACGCAGTATTTT
TRBV18,NA,NA,14,TRBJ2-5,CASSPDSGQETQYF,TGTGCCAGCTCACCAGATAGCGGTCAAGAGACCCAGTACTTC
TRBV19,TRBD1,few,17,TRBJ1-6,CASSPSGQDPYNSPLHF,TGTGCCAGTAGTCCCTCCGGACAGGATCCCTATAATTCACCCCTCCACTTT
TRBV4-3,TRBD1,NA,18,TRBJ2-2,CASSQDEGQGLNTGELFF,TGCGCCAGCAGCCAAGATGAGGGACAGGGTTTGAACACCGGGGAGCTGTTTTTT
TRBV5-6,NA,NA,14,TRBJ2-2,CASSNEPGTGELFF,TGTGCCAGCAGCAACGAGCCGGGCACCGGGGAGCTGTTTTTT
TRBV4-3,TRBD2,NA,14,TRBJ2-3,CASSLTGGTDTQYF,TGCGCCAGCAGCCTAACGGGAGGAACAGATACGCAGTATTTT
TRBV19,NA,NA,14,TRBJ1-5,CASSTRQDNQPQHF,TGTGCCAGTAGTACAAGACAGGACAATCAGCCCCAGCATTTT
TRBV5-1,TRBD2,NA,15,TRBJ2-7,CASSLGLAGGYEQYF,TGCGCCAGCAGCTTGGGACTAGCGGGGGGATACGAGCAGTACTTC
TRBV10-3,TRBD1,NA,14,TRBJ2-2,CAIRFPGGTGELFF,TGTGCCATCAGATTTCCAGGGGGCACCGGGGAGCTGTTTTTT
TRBV4-2,TRBD2,NA,16,TRBJ2-7,CASSQDSSGATYEQYF,TGTGCCAGCAGCCAAGATTCTAGCGGGGCAACCTACGAGCAGTACTTC
TRBV4-1,TRBD1,NA,11,TRBJ2-1,CASGTGGEQFF,TGCGCCAGCGGAACAGGGGGTGAGCAGTTCTTC